Listed below are T cell receptor beta chains from one sample, sequenced in a study of T cell responses to AZD1222 COVID-19 vaccine. Method: immunoSEQ multiplex PCR; TCRdb's copy keeps in-frame clones and lacks some. This sample has about 88,000 clones, with roughly 90% found just once. Sequenced material: peripheral blood, taken on day 0 of AZD1222 vaccination. Receptors were obtained from an adult in good health. Each CDR3 is given with its conserved first and last residue. A D gene is named only where the DNA matches it firmly.

D gene,V gene,J gene,CDR3 DNA,CDR3 protein
TRBD2,TRBV10-3,TRBJ2-2,TGTGCCACTTCCGGAGGCGGCGGGAGGCCGGGTGGGGCCGGGGAGCTGTTTTTT,CATSGGGGRPGGAGELFF
NA,TRBV5-1,TRBJ2-5,TGCGCCAGCAGCCCGGGGAACGGGGGCCTCCAAGAGACCCAGTACTTC,CASSPGNGGLQETQYF
NA,TRBV6-5,TRBJ2-7,TGTGCCAGCAACCGGGAACGGGGCTACGAGCAGTACTTC,CASNRERGYEQYF
NA,TRBV20-1,TRBJ1-1,TGCAGTGCTAGTTGGGGTGCGACTTTCTTT,CSASWGATFF
TRBD1,TRBV5-1,TRBJ1-1,TGCGCCAGCAGCTCTCCGACAGGGTCCAACACTGAAGCTTTCTTT,CASSSPTGSNTEAFF
TRBD1,TRBV27,TRBJ2-3,TGTGCCAGCAGTTCGACAGGGGGCGAAGGCACAGATACGCAGTATTTT,CASSSTGGEGTDTQYF
NA,TRBV29-1,TRBJ2-1,TGCAGCGTTGGGGAGCAGGGTGATTACAATGAGCAGTTCTTC,CSVGEQGDYNEQFF
NA,TRBV10-3,TRBJ2-7,TGTGCCATCAAAAGGGACTTCACCTACGAGCAGTACTTC,CAIKRDFTYEQYF
NA,TRBV28,TRBJ1-2,TGTGCCACCTCGACAGGCCACTATGGCTACACCTTC,CATSTGHYGYTF
NA,TRBV6-6,TRBJ1-1,TGTGCCAGCATTTTACAGGGTCAAACTGAAGCTTTCTTT,CASILQGQTEAFF
NA,TRBV19,TRBJ1-5,TGTGCCAGTAAAGGAGGAATCAGTCAGCCCCAGCATTTT,CASKGGISQPQHF
NA,TRBV3-1/TRBV3-2,TRBJ1-2,TGTGCCAGCAGCCAAGATGCCGGGGTCGGGAGTGGCTACACCTTC,CASSQDAGVGSGYTF
NA,TRBV14,TRBJ2-5,TGTGCCAGCAGCCGAGGGGGACAAGAGACCCAGTACTTC,CASSRGGQETQYF
NA,TRBV3-1/TRBV3-2,TRBJ1-4,TGTGCCAGCAGCCACGCGTCCGGGAGTTCAAATGAAAAACTGTTTTTT,CASSHASGSSNEKLFF
TRBD1,TRBV5-1,TRBJ2-6,TGCGCCAGCAGCTTGGGGGGACAGGGGCTTTCTGGGGCCAACGTCCTGACTTTC,CASSLGGQGLSGANVLTF
NA,TRBV19,TRBJ1-2,TGTGCCAGTAGTATAGGTCGAGGGGTCGATGGCTACACCTTC,CASSIGRGVDGYTF
NA,TRBV7-3,TRBJ2-1,TGTGCCAGCAGCTTAACGGCAGGGTTTTACCATGAGCAGTTCTTC,CASSLTAGFYHEQFF